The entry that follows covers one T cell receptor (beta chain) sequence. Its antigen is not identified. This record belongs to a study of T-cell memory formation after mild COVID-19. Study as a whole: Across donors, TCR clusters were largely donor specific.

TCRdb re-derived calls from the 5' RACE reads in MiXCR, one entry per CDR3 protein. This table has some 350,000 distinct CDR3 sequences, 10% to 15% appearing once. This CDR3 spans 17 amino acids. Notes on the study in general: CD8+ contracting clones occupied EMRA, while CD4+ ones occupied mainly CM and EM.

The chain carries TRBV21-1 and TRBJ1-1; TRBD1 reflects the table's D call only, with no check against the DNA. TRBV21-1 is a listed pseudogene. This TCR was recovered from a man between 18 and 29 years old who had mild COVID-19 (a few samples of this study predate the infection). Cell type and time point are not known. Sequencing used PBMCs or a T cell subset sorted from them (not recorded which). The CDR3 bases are TGTGCCAGCAGCCTCGTAAGGGGACAGGGCTGGAACACTGAAGCTTTCTTT. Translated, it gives CASSLVRGQGWNTEAFF.